This T cell receptor beta chain was documented in a study of human T cells and chemical hapten exposure. This CDR3 has 12 residues. The V gene's germline CDR1 is DFQATT and CDR2 SNEGSKA (reference sequence). Time point defined: healthy volunteer bleed at 6 weeks. Unfractionated whole blood yielded the extracted total RNA. Library preparation tagged each individual cDNA molecule with a unique molecular identifier. TCRdb reprocessed the RACE reads via MiXCR and lists one record per CDR3 protein. The data hold about 77,000 distinct CDR3 sequences, with 8.5% to 10% observed a single time. There are many counts of this clonotype.

Sequenced sample: whole blood. The chain joins TRBV20-1 to TRBJ1-2; the match to TRBD1 covers 9 bases. The clonotype was recovered from a female donor in good health. Some clones in this sample may be carry-over from other donors' samples. The CDR3 nucleotides read TGCAGGGGGACAGGGTCGACCTATGGCTACACCTTC. This encodes CRGTGSTYGYTF.